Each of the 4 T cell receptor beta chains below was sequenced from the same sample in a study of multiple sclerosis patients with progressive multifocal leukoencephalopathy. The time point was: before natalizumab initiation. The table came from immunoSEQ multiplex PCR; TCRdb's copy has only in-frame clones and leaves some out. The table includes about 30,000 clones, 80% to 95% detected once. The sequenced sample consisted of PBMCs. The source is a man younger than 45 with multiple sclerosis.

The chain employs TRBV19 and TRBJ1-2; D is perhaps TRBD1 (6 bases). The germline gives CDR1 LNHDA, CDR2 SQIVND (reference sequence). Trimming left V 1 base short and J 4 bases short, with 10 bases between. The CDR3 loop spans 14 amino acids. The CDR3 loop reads CASSIAGGPYGYTF. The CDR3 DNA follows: TGTGCCAGTAGTATAGCTGGGGGGCCCTATGGCTACACCTTC.

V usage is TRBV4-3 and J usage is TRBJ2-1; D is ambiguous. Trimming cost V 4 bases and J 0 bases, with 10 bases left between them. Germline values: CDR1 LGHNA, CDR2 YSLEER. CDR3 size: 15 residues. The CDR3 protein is CASSPVSSSYNEQFF. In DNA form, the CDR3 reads TGCGCCAGCAGCCCTGTAAGTAGCTCCTACAATGAGCAGTTCTTC.

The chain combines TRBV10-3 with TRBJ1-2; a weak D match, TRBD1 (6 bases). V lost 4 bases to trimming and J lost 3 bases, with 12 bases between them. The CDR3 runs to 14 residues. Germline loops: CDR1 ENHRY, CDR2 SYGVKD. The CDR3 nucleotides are TGTGCCATCAGTGCAGGGGAGGGAGACTATGGCTACACCTTC. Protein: CAISAGEGDYGYTF.

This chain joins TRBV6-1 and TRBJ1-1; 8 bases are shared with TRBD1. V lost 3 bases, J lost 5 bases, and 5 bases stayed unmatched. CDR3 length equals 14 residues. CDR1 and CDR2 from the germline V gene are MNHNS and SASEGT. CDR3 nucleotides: TGTGCCAGCAGTGAGGAAACAGGGGGGACTGAAGCTTTCTTT. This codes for CASSEETGGTEAFF.